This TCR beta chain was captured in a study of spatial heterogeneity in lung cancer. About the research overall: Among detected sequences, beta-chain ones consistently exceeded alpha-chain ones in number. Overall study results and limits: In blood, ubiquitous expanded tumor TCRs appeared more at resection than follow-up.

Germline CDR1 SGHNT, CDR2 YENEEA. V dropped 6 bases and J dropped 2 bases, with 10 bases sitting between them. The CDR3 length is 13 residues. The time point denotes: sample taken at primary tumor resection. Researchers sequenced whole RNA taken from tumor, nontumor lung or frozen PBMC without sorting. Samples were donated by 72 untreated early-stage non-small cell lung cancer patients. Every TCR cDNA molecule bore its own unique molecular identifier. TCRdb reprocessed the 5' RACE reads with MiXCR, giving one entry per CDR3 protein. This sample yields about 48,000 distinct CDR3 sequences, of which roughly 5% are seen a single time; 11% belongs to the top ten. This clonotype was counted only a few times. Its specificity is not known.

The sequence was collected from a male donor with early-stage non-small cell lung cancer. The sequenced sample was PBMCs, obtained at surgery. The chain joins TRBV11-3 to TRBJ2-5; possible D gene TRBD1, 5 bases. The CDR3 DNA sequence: TGTGCCAGCAGGAAAGCAGGGCAAGAGACCCAGTACTTC. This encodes CASRKAGQETQYF.